The 27 T cell receptor beta chains presented below share a single source sample, sequenced in a study of T-cell memory formation after mild COVID-19. TCRdb recomputed calls from the 5' RACE reads with MiXCR, one row per CDR3 protein. Seen here are 170,000 or so distinct CDR3 sequences, 30% to 35% observed once, and the top ten hold around 12%. The specimen was PBMCs or a T cell subset sorted from them (not recorded which). Every receptor here comes from an adult woman who had mild COVID-19 (a few samples of this study predate the infection). Cell type and time point are not known.

The rearrangement uses TRBV5-1 and TRBJ2-1; the D gene is possibly TRBD1 (5 bases). Germline CDR1 and CDR2: SGHRS and YFSETQ. The CDR3 totals 16 residues. V lost 1 base to trimming and J lost 0 bases, with 11 bases between them. DNA of the CDR3: TGCGCCAGCAGCTTGCCCGGACACAGCTCCTACAATGAGCAGTTCTTC. Its translation is CASSLPGHSSYNEQFF. The whole variable domain, filled in from reference TRBV5-1 and TRBJ2-1, reads KAGVTQTPRYLIKTRGQQVTLSCSPISGHRSVSWYQQTPGQGLQFLFEYFSETQRNKGNFPGRFSGRQFSNSRSEMNVSTLELGDSALYLCASSLPGHSSYNEQFFGPGTRLTVL.

V is TRBV6-5 and J is TRBJ2-2, with 9 bases aligning to TRBD1. The germline V gene has CDR1 MNHEY and CDR2 SVGAGI. The CDR3 extends over 17 amino acids. Trimming at V came to 0 bases and at J to 1 base, leaving 3 bases not matched to a gene. Written as DNA, the CDR3 is TGTGCCAGCAGTTACTCAACGACAGGGGGGAACACCGGGGAGCTGTTTTTT. It specifies CASSYSTTGGNTGELFF.

The CDR3 region is CASSLSGGKTDTQYF. The DNA for the CDR3 is TGTGCCAGCAGTTTATCAGGGGGCAAAACAGATACGCAGTATTTT. This chain connects TRBV27 to TRBJ2-3; TRBD1 agrees at 7 bases. This CDR3 has 15 amino acids. Trimming cost V 0 bases and J 3 bases; bases outside gene matches: 3. From germline, CDR1 is MNHEY and CDR2 SMNVEV (reference sequence).

CDR3 sequence reads: CASRRSTGPSYEQYF. The CDR3, as DNA: TGTGCCAGCAGGCGTTCGACAGGACCCTCCTACGAGCAGTACTTC. V gene TRBV6-5 combines with J gene TRBJ2-7, with D possibly TRBD1 on 6 matching bases. The V end lost 6 bases, the J end lost 0 bases, and 15 bases lay between the germline ends. The CDR3 is 15 amino acids. CDR1 and CDR2 (germline): MNHEY, SVGAGI.

Only a few counts were recorded for this clonotype. The rearrangement joins TRBV6-6 to TRBJ1-5; 9 bases agree with TRBD1. Germline values: CDR1 MNHNY, CDR2 SVGAGI (reference sequence). V shed 5 bases and J 3 bases; nucleotides not matched to a gene: 5. The CDR3 consists of 15 residues. The CDR3 DNA reads as TGTGCCAGCAGTAGCGGGACAGGGACCAATCAGCCCCAGCATTTT. It is translated as CASSSGTGTNQPQHF.

This clonotype was observed a few times. The chain carries TRBV6-2 or TRBV6-3 and TRBJ2-6, with D unresolved. This CDR3 comprises 14 residues. Between the trimmed V and J ends, which lost 0 bases and 3 bases, there was a span of 3 bases. From germline, CDR1 is MNHEY and CDR2 SVGEGT. The CDR3 here is CASSYSLGANVLTF. The CDR3 DNA reads as TGTGCCAGCAGTTACTCTCTTGGGGCCAACGTCCTGACTTTC.

This rearrangement joins TRBV7-9 to TRBJ2-7; D tentatively fits TRBD1 or TRBD2 (5 bases each). This CDR3 spans 14 amino acids. V was cut by 3 bases and J by 6 bases, with 15 bases left in between. Germline-derived CDR1 and CDR2 are SEHNR and FQNEAQ (reference sequence). The CDR3 is CASSFGTSSGEQYF. For the CDR3, the DNA is TGTGCCAGCAGCTTTGGGACCTCCTCCGGCGAGCAGTACTTC. The full variable domain, in which reference TRBV7-9 and TRBJ2-7 provide the parts outside the CDR3, is DTGVSQNPRHKITKRGQNVTFRCDPISEHNRLYWYRQTLGQGPEFLTYFQNEAQLEKSRLLSDRFSAERPKGSFSTLEIQRTEQGDSAMYLCASSFGTSSGEQYFGPGTRLTVT.

V is TRBV5-1 and J is TRBJ2-2; weak D call: TRBD1 (6 bases). This CDR3 has 16 amino acids. Trimming shortened V by 9 bases and J by 1 base, and 19 bases separated the two germline ends. In germline, CDR1 is SGHRS, CDR2 YFSETQ. The CDR3 DNA is TGCGCCACCCGACCCGTGGACAGAGGGAACACCGGGGAGCTGTTTTTT. Amino acid sequence: CATRPVDRGNTGELFF. Together with reference TRBV5-1 and TRBJ2-2, the CDR3 gives the full variable domain: KAGVTQTPRYLIKTRGQQVTLSCSPISGHRSVSWYQQTPGQGLQFLFEYFSETQRNKGNFPGRFSGRQFSNSRSEMNVSTLELGDSALYLCATRPVDRGNTGELFFGEGSRLTVL.

The gene calls are TRBV6-6 and TRBJ2-7, with TRBD2 identical over 11 bases. V was pared by 6 bases and J by 3 bases, with 4 bases of the junction left unmatched. Germline lookup yields CDR1 MNHNY and CDR2 SVGAGI (reference sequence). CDR3 size: 14 residues. CDR3 sequence (DNA): TGTGCCAGCAGAACGACTAGCGGGGACTACGAGCAGTACTTC. It specifies CASRTTSGDYEQYF.

The V and J genes are TRBV3-1 and TRBJ2-2; D gene unclear. Looked up from germline, CDR1 is LGHDT and CDR2 is YNNKEL (reference sequence). Trimming took off 2 bases at V and 4 bases at J, with 8 bases between the two ends. The CDR3 totals 14 residues. The CDR3 coding sequence is TGTGCCAGCAGCCAACCTCGAATCACCGGGGAGCTGTTTTTT. As protein: CASSQPRITGELFF.

The chain recombines TRBV6-4 with TRBJ1-4; D is uncertain. V lost 3 bases, J lost 7 bases, and 15 bases lay in between. Looked up from germline, CDR1 is MRHNA and CDR2 is SNTAGT. The CDR3 runs to 15 residues. CDR3 DNA sequence: TGTGCCAGCAGTGAGCGTGCCGAAAGCGGTGAAAAACTGTTTTTT. Encoded protein: CASSERAESGEKLFF.

The rearrangement joins TRBV4-1 to TRBJ2-7, with TRBD2 matching 7 bases. Germline V gives CDR1 MGHRA, CDR2 YSYEKL. With V trimmed by 0 bases and J by 1 base, 6 bases remained unmatched. This CDR3 has 16 amino acids. The CDR3 loop is CASSQDIEAGSYEQYF. CDR3 coding DNA: TGCGCCAGCAGCCAAGATATAGAAGCGGGGTCCTACGAGCAGTACTTC.

This clonotype was observed a handful of times. The chain recombines TRBV7-9 with TRBJ2-2, with D tentatively TRBD1 (6 bases). Looked up from germline, CDR1 is SEHNR and CDR2 is FQNEAQ (reference sequence). This CDR3 region has 15 residues. V lost 5 bases and J 3 bases, leaving 13 bases between the germline ends. This CDR3 is CASSLRTVHTGELFF. CDR3 in DNA: TGTGCCAGCAGCCTTCGGACAGTCCACACCGGGGAGCTGTTTTTT.

The DNA of the CDR3 is TGTGCCAGCAGCTTAGAAGAGGGCTTGGGAGGAGAGCAGTACTTC. This encodes CASSLEEGLGGEQYF. The genes are TRBV7-9 and TRBJ2-7; possibly TRBD2 for D (6 bases). This CDR3 has 15 residues. Trimming pared 1 base from V and 7 bases from J, leaving 17 bases between. Germline CDR1 and CDR2: SEHNR and FQNEAQ (reference sequence).

This sequence joins TRBV20-1 and TRBJ1-5, with D perhaps TRBD1 (6 bases). Germline V gives CDR1 DFQATT, CDR2 SNEGSKA (reference sequence). There are 13 residues in the CDR3. V lost 7 bases and J lost 1, with 11 bases in between. This CDR3 reads CSVRQASNQPQHF. Written as DNA, the CDR3 is TGCAGTGTACGACAGGCGAGCAATCAGCCCCAGCATTTT.

This clonotype was detected a few times. The V call is TRBV3-1, the J call TRBJ2-7, with D hard to call. Germline V CDR1 and CDR2: LGHDT, YNNKEL (reference sequence). The CDR3 is 13 amino acids. Between the trimmed V and J ends, which lost 4 bases and 3 bases, there was a span of 10 bases. The CDR3 loop is CASSRAILYEQYF. In DNA, the CDR3 is TGTGCCAGCAGCCGTGCGATACTCTACGAGCAGTACTTC.

This chain uses TRBV25-1 with TRBJ1-2, with D unclear. This CDR3 contains 13 residues. Germline CDR1 MGHDK, CDR2 SYGVNS. Trimming pared 3 bases from V and 6 bases from J, leaving 11 bases between. The CDR3 sequence: CASSDKGLDGYTF. CDR3 nucleotides: TGTGCCAGCAGTGACAAGGGTCTGGATGGCTACACCTTC.

This clonotype was seen a few times. This chain connects TRBV4-1 to TRBJ2-3; D is tentatively TRBD1 or TRBD2 (6 bases each). The germline CDR1 and CDR2 sequences are MGHRA and YSYEKL. CDR3 length: 17 amino acids. Trimming removed 1 base from V and 2 bases from J, with 16 bases in between. The CDR3 loop reads CASSQVLTGAFTDTQYF. In DNA form, the CDR3 reads TGCGCCAGCAGCCAAGTCCTAACGGGGGCTTTCACAGATACGCAGTATTTT.

The chain couples TRBV4-2 to TRBJ2-7; D unresolved. The V and J ends lost 1 base and 0 bases respectively, with 10 bases between them. The CDR3 length is 15 residues. Germline lookup yields CDR1 LGHNA and CDR2 YNFKEQ. The CDR3: CASSQALYSSYEQYF. Written as DNA, the CDR3 is TGTGCCAGCAGCCAAGCGTTGTATTCCTCCTACGAGCAGTACTTC.

V gene TRBV29-1 combines with J gene TRBJ2-7, with D tentatively TRBD1 or TRBD2 (6 bases each). Germline-derived CDR1 and CDR2 are SQVTM and ANQGSEA. The V gene lost 2 bases and the J gene lost 3 bases, with 17 bases spanning the gap. CDR3 length equals 15 residues. CDR3 in DNA: TGCAGCGTTGAAACCTCGGAGGGGGAGTTCTACGAGCAGTACTTC. This codes for CSVETSEGEFYEQYF.

The chain joins TRBV27 to TRBJ2-7, with D possibly being TRBD1 (6 bases). The V gene lost 8 bases and the J gene lost 2 bases, with 16 bases spanning the gap. The V gene's germline CDR1 is MNHEY and CDR2 SMNVEV (reference sequence). The CDR3 runs to 14 residues. CDR3 protein: CASGKQGVPYEQYF. CDR3 DNA: TGTGCCAGCGGGAAACAGGGTGTGCCCTACGAGCAGTACTTC.

This clonotype was detected only a few times. The rearrangement links TRBV4-1 to TRBJ1-5; TRBD1 agrees at 10 bases. The length of the CDR3 is 15 residues. V lost 3 bases, J lost 5 bases, and 4 bases stayed unmatched. The germline V gene encodes CDR1 MGHRA and CDR2 YSYEKL. CDR3 DNA: TGCGCCAGCAGCCAGGATGGACAGGGGGATCAGCCCCAGCATTTT. This gives the protein CASSQDGQGDQPQHF.

A few counts support this clonotype. The J gene is TRBJ2-7, the V gene TRBV4-1; D is undetermined. The CDR3 length is 15 residues. V was shortened by 6 bases and J by 2 bases, with 17 bases between the two germline ends. In germline, CDR1 is MGHRA, CDR2 YSYEKL. CDR3 nucleotide sequence: TGCGCCAGCAGACAGTTGGGGATTAACACCTACGAGCAGTACTTC. Its translation is CASRQLGINTYEQYF.

The V gene is TRBV27, the J gene TRBJ2-7; D tentatively reads TRBD1 or TRBD2 (6 bases each). Germline CDR1 reads MNHEY; CDR2 reads SMNVEV (reference sequence). The V end lost 6 bases, the J end lost 6 bases, and 21 bases lay between the germline ends. The CDR3 extends over 15 amino acids. CDR3 in DNA: TGTGCCAGCAGGACCTACGGGGGCGCGGAGGCCGAGCAGTACTTC. It encodes CASRTYGGAEAEQYF.

This clonotype was found many times. The chain joins TRBV4-3 to TRBJ2-1; 7 positions agree with TRBD1. The ends lost 1 base at V and 3 bases at J; junction bases unmatched: 3. CDR1 is LGHNA, CDR2 YSLEER, per germline. The CDR3 spans 15 residues. This CDR3 reads CASSQVGQSYNEQFF. Written as DNA, the CDR3 is TGCGCCAGCAGCCAAGTGGGACAGAGCTACAATGAGCAGTTCTTC.

This chain joins TRBV3-1 and TRBJ2-5; 9 nucleotides align to TRBD2. This CDR3 spans 15 amino acids. J was trimmed by 5 bases and V by 1 base; bases with no gene match: 5. Germline CDR1 is LGHDT and CDR2 is YNNKEL (reference sequence). As DNA, the CDR3 is TGTGCCAGCAGCCAAGGTTTTAGCGGGGGTGAGACCCAGTACTTC. Translating it yields CASSQGFSGGETQYF.

There are a few counts of this clonotype. This chain links TRBV27 with TRBJ2-1; D call uncertain. V shed 3 bases and J shed 0 bases, with 12 bases lying between them. The germline V gene encodes CDR1 MNHEY and CDR2 SMNVEV (reference sequence). This CDR3 spans 16 amino acids. The CDR3 DNA reads TGTGCCAGCAGTTTGTGGCTTAGTCTCTCCTACAATGAGCAGTTCTTC. Translated: CASSLWLSLSYNEQFF.